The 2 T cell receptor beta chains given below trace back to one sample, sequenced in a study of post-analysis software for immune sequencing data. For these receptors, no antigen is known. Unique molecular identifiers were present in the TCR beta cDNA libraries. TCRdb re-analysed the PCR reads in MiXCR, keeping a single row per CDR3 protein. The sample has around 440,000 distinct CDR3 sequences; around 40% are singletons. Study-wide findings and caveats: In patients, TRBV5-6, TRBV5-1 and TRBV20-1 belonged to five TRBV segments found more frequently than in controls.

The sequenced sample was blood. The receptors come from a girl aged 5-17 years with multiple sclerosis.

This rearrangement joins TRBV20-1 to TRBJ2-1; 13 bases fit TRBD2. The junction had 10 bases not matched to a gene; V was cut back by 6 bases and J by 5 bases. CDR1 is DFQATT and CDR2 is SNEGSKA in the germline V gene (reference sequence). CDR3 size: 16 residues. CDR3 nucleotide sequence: TGCAGTGCGGGACTAGCGGGAAGAGTTAGGGACAATGAGCAGTTCTTC. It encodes CSAGLAGRVRDNEQFF.

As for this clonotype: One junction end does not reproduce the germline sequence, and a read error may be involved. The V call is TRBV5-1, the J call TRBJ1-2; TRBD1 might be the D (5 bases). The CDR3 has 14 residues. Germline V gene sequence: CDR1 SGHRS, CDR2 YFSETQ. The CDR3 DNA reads TGCGCCAGCAGCCACGACCGAGGGGACTATGGCTGCACCTTC. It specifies CASSHDRGDYGCTF. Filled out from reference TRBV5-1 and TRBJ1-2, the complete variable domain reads KAGVTQTPRYLIKTRGQQVTLSCSPISGHRSVSWYQQTPGQGLQFLFEYFSETQRNKGNFPGRFSGRQFSNSRSEMNVSTLELGDSALYLCASSHDRGDYGCTFGSGTRLTVV.